A single sample gave rise to the 7 T cell receptor beta chains below, sequenced in a study of blood T cell repertoires in COVID-19. Only in-frame clones appear in the TCRdb table, and some are missing; sequencing was by immunoSEQ multiplex PCR. This table has 310,000 or so clones, roughly 87% appearing once. The sample taken for sequencing was peripheral blood. The receptors shown here come from a woman in her forties or fifties who had recovered from COVID-19.

The chain recombines TRBV5-1 with TRBJ2-1, with TRBD1 as a possible D gene (6 bases). V lost 8 bases and J lost 3, with 12 bases in between. This CDR3 is 13 amino acids long. Germline lookup yields CDR1 SGHRS and CDR2 YFSETQ. Here the CDR3 reads CASTTDSYNEQFF. The CDR3 bases are TGCGCCAGTACTACGGACAGCTACAATGAGCAGTTCTTC.

J is TRBJ2-3 and V is TRBV3-1 (or the pseudogene TRBV3-2), with D perhaps matching TRBD1 (6 bases). V shed 3 bases and J shed 0 bases, with 13 bases lying between them. The length of the CDR3 is 16 residues. Germline-derived CDR1 and CDR2 are LGHDT and YNNKEL (reference sequence). The CDR3, as DNA: TGTGCCAGCAGCCATCCCGGGACACCTAGCACAGATACGCAGTATTTT. It is translated as CASSHPGTPSTDTQYF.

This rearrangement joins TRBV7-2 to TRBJ1-4, with a tentative D call TRBD1 (6 bases). This CDR3 spans 16 amino acids. V lost 5 bases to trimming and J lost 7 bases, with 20 bases between them. CDR1 SGHTA and CDR2 FQGNSA come from the germline V gene. CDR3 amino acids: CASSPISAGASEKLFF. In DNA, the CDR3 is TGTGCCAGCAGCCCCATTAGCGCGGGGGCGAGTGAAAAACTGTTTTTT.

CDR3: CANYRGPETQYF. The CDR3 coding sequence is TGTGCCAATTACAGGGGGCCGGAGACCCAGTACTTC. The V gene is TRBV19, the J gene TRBJ2-5, with TRBD1 matching 9 bases. J was trimmed by 5 bases and V by 10 bases; bases with no gene match: 5. The CDR3 is made up of 12 amino acids. Germline lookup yields CDR1 LNHDA and CDR2 SQIVND (reference sequence).

This clone turned up a few times. The chain recombines TRBV5-4 with TRBJ1-6; maybe TRBD1 (6 bases). With 0 bases removed from V and 5 bases from J, the gap between germline ends came to 9 bases. Germline lookup yields CDR1 SGHNT and CDR2 YYREEE (reference sequence). The CDR3 length is 15 residues. CDR3 DNA: TGTGCCAGCAGCTTGGGTCCAGGGGATAATTCACCCCTCCACTTT. Its protein is CASSLGPGDNSPLHF.

The J gene is TRBJ1-4, the V gene TRBV7-9; D may be TRBD1 (6 bases). This CDR3 contains 15 residues. From germline, CDR1 is SEHNR and CDR2 FQNEAQ (reference sequence). V was shortened by 4 bases and J by 5 bases, with 14 bases between the two germline ends. CDR3 residues: CASSYVTGLNEKLFF. CDR3 bases: TGTGCCAGCAGCTACGTGACAGGATTAAATGAAAAACTGTTTTTT.

The V and J genes are TRBV11-3 and TRBJ1-1; D is uncertain. The CDR3 is made up of 17 amino acids. Germline V gives CDR1 SGHNT, CDR2 YENEEA. The germline V and J ends were trimmed by 1 base and 3 bases, with 18 bases remaining between them. The chain's CDR3 is CASSLVGHPLGDTEAFF. CDR3 nucleotide sequence: TGTGCCAGCAGCTTAGTAGGGCATCCTCTCGGGGACACTGAAGCTTTCTTT.